Following are 24 T cell receptor beta chains from one sample sequenced in a study of cytomegalovirus exposure and HLA in healthy donors. Primers: 60 Vbeta forward and 13 Jbeta reverse. This table comes from immunoSEQ multiplex PCR, and its TCRdb copy is limited to in-frame clones, with some not included. This sample has roughly 130,000 clones, with 75% to 85% found just once. Sequenced input: PBMCs. Receptors originate from a man aged 35-49 years in good health and CMV-seronegative.

The chain recombines TRBV6-4 with TRBJ2-1; 11 bases are a match to TRBD2. Germline V gene lookup returns CDR1 MRHNA and CDR2 SNTAGT. CDR3 length: 16 amino acids. V trimming: 6 bases; J trimming: 5 bases; junction bases outside the gene matches: 9. The CDR3 reads CASSKTGTSGNNEQFF. The CDR3 DNA follows: TGTGCCAGCAGCAAAACCGGGACTAGCGGAAACAATGAGCAGTTCTTC.

J is TRBJ2-5 and V is TRBV5-1, with 9 bases aligning to TRBD1. Trimming took 4 bases from V and 0 from J; bases not matched to a gene: 4. Germline V lookup: CDR1 SGHRS, CDR2 YFSETQ. The CDR3 is made up of 15 amino acids. CDR3 sequence: CASSLGQGYQETQYF. As DNA, the CDR3 is TGCGCCAGCAGCCTGGGACAGGGATACCAAGAGACCCAGTACTTC.

This chain links TRBV7-8 with TRBJ1-5; TRBD1 matches at 8 bases. Germline V gene sequence: CDR1 SGHVS, CDR2 FQNEAQ. The V segment lost 6 bases and the J segment 6 bases; nucleotides outside the gene matches: 7. This CDR3 has 14 residues. The CDR3 bases are TGTGCCAGCAGAGCACAGGGGGAATTTCAGCCCCAGCATTTT. Amino acids: CASRAQGEFQPQHF.

This chain connects TRBV5-1 to TRBJ1-5, with a weak D call TRBD1 (6 bases). The CDR3 length is 17 residues. V lost 2 bases to trimming and J lost 5 bases, with 20 bases between them. Germline values: CDR1 SGHRS, CDR2 YFSETQ. CDR3 sequence: CASSFRVSGAWDQPQHF. CDR3 nucleotides: TGCGCCAGCAGCTTCAGGGTTTCAGGGGCTTGGGATCAGCCCCAGCATTTT. The whole variable domain, filled in from reference TRBV5-1 and TRBJ1-5, reads KAGVTQTPRYLIKTRGQQVTLSCSPISGHRSVSWYQQTPGQGLQFLFEYFSETQRNKGNFPGRFSGRQFSNSRSEMNVSTLELGDSALYLCASSFRVSGAWDQPQHFGDGTRLSIL.

The CDR3 nucleotides are TGCAGTGCTAGGGCTGATATTGAAGCTTTCTTT. This gives the protein CSARADIEAFF. The chain employs TRBV20-1 and TRBJ1-1, with no clear D. Deletions cut 3 bases from V and 7 bases from J, with 9 bases between. CDR3 length equals 11 residues. CDR1 and CDR2 from the germline V gene are DFQATT and SNEGSKA (reference sequence).

The chain combines TRBV5-5 with TRBJ1-5; no firm D call. This CDR3 has 14 residues. V shed 1 base and J shed 5 bases, with 10 bases lying between them. Per germline, CDR1 SGHKS and CDR2 YYEKEE (reference sequence). CDR3 in amino acids: CASSLNPQDQPQHF. The DNA of the CDR3 is TGTGCCAGCAGCTTGAATCCCCAGGATCAGCCCCAGCATTTT.

The chain combines TRBV7-9 with TRBJ2-5; 7 bases line up with TRBD2. This CDR3 is built from 14 residues. V lost 2 bases to trimming and J lost 3 bases; unmatched junction nucleotides: 3. Germline assignment: CDR1 SEHNR and CDR2 FQNEAQ (reference sequence). The CDR3 is CASSLFAGEETQYF. In nucleotides, the CDR3 is TGTGCCAGCAGCTTATTTGCGGGGGAAGAGACCCAGTACTTC.

The chain carries TRBV30 and TRBJ2-5; 9 bases map to TRBD1. Germline CDR1 and CDR2: GTSNPN and SVGIG (reference sequence). The CDR3 spans 13 residues. Trimming took 0 bases from V and 5 from J; bases not matched to a gene: 1. The CDR3 coding sequence is TGTGCCTGGAGTGTACAGGGGGCTGAGACCCAGTACTTC. It yields the protein CAWSVQGAETQYF. The variable domain in full, with the rest retrieved from reference TRBV30 and TRBJ2-5, is SQTIHQWPATLVQPVGSPLSLECTVEGTSNPNLYWYRQAAGRGLQLLFYSVGIGQISSEVPQNLSASRPQDRQFILSSKKLLLSDSGFYLCAWSVQGAETQYFGPGTRLLVL.

This rearrangement joins TRBV7-8 to TRBJ2-2; 8 positions agree with TRBD1. V lost 5 bases to trimming and J lost 1 base; unmatched junction nucleotides: 6. Germline assignment: CDR1 SGHVS and CDR2 FQNEAQ. The CDR3 has 16 amino acids. CDR3 region: CASSRRTGKNTGELFF. The CDR3 DNA reads TGTGCCAGCAGCCGCCGGACAGGGAAGAACACCGGGGAGCTGTTTTTT.

This chain uses TRBV28 with TRBJ2-5; TRBD1 might be the D (5 bases). Germline-derived CDR1 and CDR2 are MDHEN and SYDVKM. V was pared by 3 bases and J by 10 bases, with 12 bases between. CDR3 size: 12 residues. CDR3 DNA: TGTGCCAGCAGTTTTAGTGACAGAGGCCAGTACTTC. Amino acid sequence: CASSFSDRGQYF.

CDR3 sequence (DNA): TGTGCCAGCAGTGAAGTGGGGGGGCGTTACAATGAGCAGTTCTTC. Translated: CASSEVGGRYNEQFF. This chain links TRBV2 with TRBJ2-1; the D gene is possibly TRBD2 (7 bases). V lost 1 base, J lost 4 bases, and 11 bases lay in between. The CDR3 consists of 15 residues. The V gene's germline CDR1 is SNHLY and CDR2 FYNNEI.

The chain uses TRBV4-2 and TRBJ2-7; D perhaps matches TRBD2 (6 bases). Germline V gene sequence: CDR1 LGHNA, CDR2 YNFKEQ. V shed 0 bases and J shed 0 bases, with 12 bases lying between them. This CDR3 is built from 16 residues. The CDR3 here is CASSQDNSGPSYEQYF. CDR3 nucleotide sequence: TGTGCCAGCAGCCAAGATAATAGCGGACCCTCCTACGAGCAGTACTTC.

The V and J genes are TRBV13 and TRBJ1-1, with no clear D. V was pared by 4 bases and J by 0 bases, with 12 bases between. This CDR3 is 15 amino acids long. Germline loops: CDR1 PRHDT, CDR2 FYEKMQ (reference sequence). CDR3 coding DNA: TGTGCCAGCAGCTCCGCTGGCAGGTTGAACACTGAAGCTTTCTTT. It is translated as CASSSAGRLNTEAFF. Variable domain in full (rest from reference TRBV13 and TRBJ1-1): AAGVIQSPRHLIKEKRETATLKCYPIPRHDTVYWYQQGPGQDPQFLISFYEKMQSDKGSIPDRFSAQQFSDYHSELNMSSLELGDSALYFCASSSAGRLNTEAFFGQGTRLTVV.

The V gene is TRBV7-8, the J gene TRBJ1-5; 9 bases are a match to TRBD1. This CDR3 has 15 amino acids. CDR1 is SGHVS, CDR2 FQNEAQ, per germline. V lost 5 bases, J lost 5 bases, and 7 bases stayed unmatched. As DNA, the CDR3 is TGTGCCAGCAGCGCACCGGGACAGGGCTATCAGCCCCAGCATTTT. Its translation: CASSAPGQGYQPQHF.

The CDR3 protein is CASSSPQASGRKDTQYF. The CDR3 DNA sequence: TGCGCCAGCAGCTCCCCCCAGGCTAGCGGGAGAAAAGATACGCAGTATTTT. V gene TRBV5-1 combines with J gene TRBJ2-3, with TRBD2 identical over 10 bases. Germline-derived CDR1 and CDR2 are SGHRS and YFSETQ. The CDR3 is 17 residues long. J lost 5 bases, V lost 3 bases, and 12 bases had no gene match. The variable domain in full, with the rest retrieved from reference TRBV5-1 and TRBJ2-3, is KAGVTQTPRYLIKTRGQQVTLSCSPISGHRSVSWYQQTPGQGLQFLFEYFSETQRNKGNFPGRFSGRQFSNSRSEMNVSTLELGDSALYLCASSSPQASGRKDTQYFGPGTRLTVL.

The chain uses TRBV27 and TRBJ1-1; 9 nucleotides agree with TRBD1. Unmatched junction bases numbered 0, after V lost 0 bases and J lost 4 bases. CDR3 length equals 14 residues. Germline CDR1 reads MNHEY; CDR2 reads SMNVEV (reference sequence). The CDR3 coding sequence is TGTGCCAGCAGTTTATCGACAGGGGGCACTGAAGCTTTCTTT. Protein: CASSLSTGGTEAFF.

The CDR3 loop is CASSSQRTGFYGYTF. CDR3 DNA: TGTGCCAGCAGTTCACAAAGGACAGGCTTCTATGGCTACACCTTC. The V gene is TRBV6-5, the J gene TRBJ1-2; 7 positions agree with TRBD1. This CDR3 is 15 amino acids long. Germline V gene lookup returns CDR1 MNHEY and CDR2 SVGAGI. V shed 4 bases, J shed 4 bases, and the junction held 9 bases outside the gene matches.

This clone was recorded a few times. V gene TRBV4-1 combines with J gene TRBJ1-2, with D possibly being TRBD1 (6 bases). Germline V gene lookup returns CDR1 MGHRA and CDR2 YSYEKL. This CDR3 spans 16 amino acids. V shed 6 bases and J shed 2 bases, with 19 bases lying between them. Here the CDR3 reads CASRGPYRALNYGYTF. The CDR3 DNA is TGCGCCAGCAGGGGCCCCTACAGGGCGCTCAACTATGGCTACACCTTC.

V and J are TRBV5-4 and TRBJ2-3; 14 nucleotides agree with TRBD2. Germline values: CDR1 SGHNT, CDR2 YYREEE (reference sequence). Trimming removed 0 bases from V and 5 bases from J; junction bases left unmatched: 2. The CDR3 contains 16 residues. The CDR3 DNA reads TGTGCCAGCAGCTTGGCGGGACTAGCGGGGGAAGATACGCAGTATTTT. As protein: CASSLAGLAGEDTQYF.

As to this clone: Here the CDR3 omits its conserved ending phenylalanine or tryptophan, so a read error is the likely source. The chain recombines TRBV18 with TRBJ1-1; no clear D gene. Trimming left V 5 bases short and J 1 base short, with 8 bases between. This CDR3 has 13 residues. Germline V gene lookup returns CDR1 KGHSH and CDR2 LQKENI. The CDR3 DNA reads TGTGCCAGCTCAGCGGACGGGAACACTGAAGCTTTCGTT. Residues: CASSADGNTEAFV.

This clone occurred a few times. This sequence joins TRBV19 and TRBJ1-1, with D perhaps matching TRBD1 (6 bases). The germline V gene encodes CDR1 LNHDA and CDR2 SQIVND (reference sequence). V lost 1 base to trimming and J lost 2 bases, with 14 bases between them. The length of the CDR3 is 16 residues. The CDR3 spells CASSIATGKVNTEAFF. CDR3 DNA sequence: TGTGCCAGTAGTATAGCTACAGGGAAAGTCAACACTGAAGCTTTCTTT. The full variable domain, completed using reference TRBV19 and TRBJ1-1, is DGGITQSPKYLFRKEGQNVTLSCEQNLNHDAMYWYRQDPGQGLRLIYYSQIVNDFQKGDIAEGYSVSREKKESFPLTVTSAQKNPTAFYLCASSIATGKVNTEAFFGQGTRLTVV.

V is TRBV30 and J is TRBJ1-1; possibly TRBD1 for D (5 bases). This CDR3 has 12 amino acids. Trimming left V 4 bases short and J 3 bases short, with 9 bases between. Germline V gene data show CDR1 as GTSNPN and CDR2 as SVGIG (reference sequence). The CDR3 DNA sequence: TGTGCCTGGAATCAGGGTTACACTGAAGCTTTCTTT. It encodes CAWNQGYTEAFF.

The chain uses TRBV11-2 and TRBJ1-5; no reliable D call. V lost 5 bases, J lost 0 bases, and 8 bases lay in between. Per the germline V gene, CDR1 is SGHAT and CDR2 is FQNNGV. The CDR3 is made up of 14 amino acids. The CDR3 region is CASSPLSSNQPQHF. The CDR3 DNA is TGTGCCAGCAGCCCCCTCAGTAGCAATCAGCCCCAGCATTTT.

The chain joins TRBV28 to TRBJ1-1; D may be TRBD1 (6 bases). CDR3 size: 13 residues. The V gene lost 6 bases and the J gene lost 2 bases, with 10 bases spanning the gap. Per germline, CDR1 MDHEN and CDR2 SYDVKM. CDR3 sequence (DNA): TGTGCCAGCAGGGGACATAGTAACACTGAAGCTTTCTTT. Protein product: CASRGHSNTEAFF.